These T cell receptor beta chains were read from a single sample in a study of T cells in Graves' hyperthyroidism and ophthalmopathy. From the multiplex PCR reads, TCRdb called clonotypes with MiXCR, one entry per CDR3 protein. The sample contains hundreds of thousands of distinct CDR3 sequences, roughly 40% of which appear only once. The source material was blood. All receptors come from a man between 18 and 35 years old with Graves' hyperthyroidism. The conserved cysteine and the conserved F or W are not part of the CDR3 here. Only part of the rows carry a size: once, few, many, or a class if the clone is expanded.

clone_size: .; v_call: TRBV10-3; j_call: TRBJ1-1; cdr3_aa: ATVGSNTEAF
clone_size: .; v_call: TRBV20-1; j_call: TRBJ2-2; cdr3_aa: SASGGMTGELF
clone_size: .; v_call: TRBV7-2; j_call: TRBJ1-6; cdr3_aa: ASSAYRGGAANSPLH
clone_size: .; v_call: TRBV25-1; j_call: TRBJ2-2; cdr3_aa: ASSFRPTGELF
clone_size: .; v_call: TRBV7-9; j_call: TRBJ2-5; cdr3_aa: ASSDSRETQY
clone_size: .; v_call: TRBV7-8; j_call: TRBJ2-5; cdr3_aa: ASSSVLRDRGRQTQY
clone_size: .; v_call: TRBV5-1; j_call: TRBJ2-1; cdr3_aa: ASSPQANEQF
clone_size: .; v_call: TRBV20-1; j_call: TRBJ2-7; cdr3_aa: SARTGESYEQY
clone_size: few; v_call: TRBV19; j_call: TRBJ2-7; cdr3_aa: ATAAGASYEQY
clone_size: .; v_call: TRBV10-3; j_call: TRBJ2-7; cdr3_aa: ASSATLRDRTHEQY
clone_size: few; v_call: TRBV9; j_call: TRBJ1-1; cdr3_aa: ASSPPHFTGDPEAF
clone_size: .; v_call: TRBV20-1; j_call: TRBJ1-1; cdr3_aa: SARYGREAF
clone_size: many; v_call: TRBV7-6; j_call: TRBJ2-7; cdr3_aa: ASSPQGGTGSYEQY
clone_size: many; v_call: TRBV10-3; j_call: TRBJ1-5; cdr3_aa: AISEFGDSYSNQPQH
clone_size: .; v_call: TRBV6-5; j_call: TRBJ1-5; cdr3_aa: ASSHATSQPQH
clone_size: .; v_call: TRBV29-1; j_call: TRBJ2-2; cdr3_aa: SVRLSDTGELF
clone_size: many; v_call: TRBV5-1; j_call: TRBJ2-7; cdr3_aa: ASRDRTYEQY
clone_size: .; v_call: TRBV3-1; j_call: TRBJ1-5; cdr3_aa: ASSQEDRESQPQH
clone_size: .; v_call: TRBV2; j_call: TRBJ2-7; cdr3_aa: ASSQQLDGYEQY
clone_size: few; v_call: TRBV5-1; j_call: TRBJ2-7; cdr3_aa: ASSLEMSGDEQY
clone_size: many; v_call: TRBV20-1; j_call: TRBJ2-5; cdr3_aa: SKVPRGQETQY
clone_size: .; v_call: TRBV15; j_call: TRBJ1-5; cdr3_aa: ATSRDGGSNQPQH
clone_size: many; v_call: TRBV29-1; j_call: TRBJ2-7; cdr3_aa: SVEHSSYEQY
clone_size: few; v_call: TRBV20-1; j_call: TRBJ2-5; cdr3_aa: SASGLAGGLGETQY
clone_size: few; v_call: TRBV2; j_call: TRBJ2-2; cdr3_aa: ASRPSGGSGELF
clone_size: .; v_call: TRBV12-3/TRBV12-4; j_call: TRBJ1-1; cdr3_aa: ASSEAAYEAF
clone_size: few; v_call: TRBV7-9; j_call: TRBJ2-5; cdr3_aa: ASSRASDSGVVETQY
clone_size: .; v_call: TRBV11-1; j_call: TRBJ2-5; cdr3_aa: ASSSLAGYQETQY
clone_size: many; v_call: TRBV19; j_call: TRBJ1-1; cdr3_aa: ASSIRATEAF
clone_size: many; v_call: TRBV20-1; j_call: TRBJ1-2; cdr3_aa: LLVRVSDGYT
clone_size: .; v_call: TRBV11-2; j_call: TRBJ2-2; cdr3_aa: ASRPGQGNGELF
clone_size: few; v_call: TRBV11-2; j_call: TRBJ1-3; cdr3_aa: ASSLPGGANPGNTIY
clone_size: .; v_call: TRBV7-6; j_call: TRBJ2-7; cdr3_aa: ASSQGMVSYEQY
clone_size: .; v_call: TRBV14; j_call: TRBJ1-6; cdr3_aa: ASSQGDDNSPLH
clone_size: .; v_call: TRBV4-1; j_call: TRBJ1-1; cdr3_aa: ASSPTYRNTEAF
clone_size: .; v_call: TRBV10-3; j_call: TRBJ1-2; cdr3_aa: AISEGTEGYGYT
clone_size: .; v_call: TRBV10-2; j_call: TRBJ2-2; cdr3_aa: ASHGGPEPGELF
clone_size: few; v_call: TRBV7-8; j_call: TRBJ2-7; cdr3_aa: ASSLGGGRSTYEQY
clone_size: many; v_call: TRBV19; j_call: TRBJ1-2; cdr3_aa: ASAPRGETYGYT
clone_size: many; v_call: TRBV29-1; j_call: TRBJ1-2; cdr3_aa: SVEIGGRGGYT
clone_size: .; v_call: TRBV5-1; j_call: TRBJ1-1; cdr3_aa: ASSLGGLSDPAGIAF
clone_size: .; v_call: TRBV7-2; j_call: TRBJ2-5; cdr3_aa: ASSFNERGFEETQY